The 2 T cell receptor beta chains listed next were all sequenced from one sample in a study of control samples from healthy donors and cancer patients. Data came from immunoSEQ multiplex PCR; TCRdb stores just in-frame clones and leaves some out. The data show roughly 50,000 clones, with around 96% seen just once and around 1.9% held by the top ten. The sequencing input was blood. The origin of the receptors is a woman in her twenties or thirties in good health.

The J gene is TRBJ1-2, the V gene TRBV2; D possibly corresponds to TRBD1 (6 bases). The length of the CDR3 is 12 residues. CDR1 is SNHLY and CDR2 is FYNNEI in the germline V gene. CDR3 amino acids: CAVDRADFGYTF. Written as DNA, the CDR3 is TGTGCAGTGGACAGAGCCGACTTTGGCTACACCTTC.

The chain employs TRBV27 and TRBJ2-7; maybe TRBD2 (6 bases). Germline CDR1 and CDR2: MNHEY and SMNVEV (reference sequence). CDR3 length: 13 amino acids. V lost 4 bases and J lost 5, with 12 bases in between. CDR3 in amino acids: CASSWGDGNEQYF. In DNA form, the CDR3 reads TGTGCCAGCAGTTGGGGGGACGGAAACGAGCAGTACTTC.